A single sample gave rise to the 4 T cell receptor beta chains below, sequenced in a study of T cells expressing NK-cell markers (dated by TCRdb to about 2020). To prepare the library, 5' RACE was applied. Sequencing took place on an Illumina HiSeq 2000. Following TCRdb reprocessing, every CDR3 protein sequence forms one entry, and DNA is not provided. The table kept for this sample lists about 460,000 distinct CDR3 sequences. The ten largest clones add up to 1.4% of the sample. Sequenced material: blood T cells: a sorted CD56 or NKG2C T cell subset, CD4+ or CD8+ T cells, or bulk PBMC T cells (not recorded which). These receptors all come from a woman between 50 and 59 years old in good health. Donor details come from another sample of the same person, matched by shared clones.

The J gene is TRBJ1-6, the V gene TRBV7-6; TCRdb calls TRBD1, which cannot be checked without DNA. This CDR3 spans 15 amino acids. The germline CDR1 and CDR2 sequences are SGHVS and FNYEAQ. This chain's CDR3 is CASSLEGQGFSPLHF.

This sequence joins TRBV29-1 and TRBJ2-1; TCRdb's D call of TRBD2 is untestable without DNA. The germline V gene has CDR1 SQVTM and CDR2 ANQGSEA. The length of the CDR3 is 13 residues. This chain's CDR3 is CSAKGGLQTTQFF.

This rearrangement joins TRBV5-6 to TRBJ1-1; the TRBD1 assignment by TCRdb is unverifiable without DNA. CDR1 and CDR2 from the germline V gene are SGHDT and YYEEEE. There are 20 residues in the CDR3. CDR3 amino acids: CASSLTSHGGRSRRNTEAFF.

The genes are TRBV20-1 and TRBJ2-1; there is no DNA to check the TCRdb D call of TRBD1. This CDR3 is built from 15 residues. CDR1 and CDR2 from the germline V gene are DFQATT and SNEGSKA (reference sequence). The CDR3 sequence is CSAASDRSAYNEQFF.